What follows are 32 T cell receptor beta chains derived from one specimen sequenced in a study of T cell responses to AZD1222 COVID-19 vaccine. Profiling relied on immunoSEQ multiplex PCR, and the TCRdb table lists in-frame clones only, not all of them. The sample shows 140,000 to 150,000 clones, roughly 87% of them seen only once. Sequencing was performed on peripheral blood, taken 28 days after the second dose of the MenACWY control vaccine. These receptors were taken from an adult who received the MenACWY meningococcal vaccine as a control.

A single count supports this clone. At the DNA level, this CDR3 is encoded by other sequences in the same sample as well. The rearrangement joins TRBV11-2 to TRBJ1-1; D is uncertain. This CDR3 region has 14 residues. The V end lost 1 base, the J end lost 1 base, and 7 bases lay between the germline ends. Germline CDR1 is SGHAT and CDR2 is FQNNGV. The CDR3 sequence: CASSLVGGNTEAFF. CDR3 nucleotide sequence: TGTGCCAGCAGCTTAGTTGGAGGGAACACTGAAGCTTTCTTT.

V and J are TRBV15 and TRBJ1-4, with TRBD1 as a possible D gene (5 bases). The CDR3 extends over 16 amino acids. Trimming left V 0 bases short and J 2 bases short, with 10 bases between. CDR1 is LNHNV and CDR2 is YYDKDF in the germline V gene (reference sequence). The CDR3 is CATSRDFRATNEKLFF. CDR3 coding DNA: TGTGCCACCAGCAGAGATTTCAGGGCCACTAATGAAAAACTGTTTTTT.

This rearrangement joins TRBV5-5 to TRBJ2-5; 7 nucleotides agree with TRBD1. Germline CDR1 SGHKS, CDR2 YYEKEE (reference sequence). The CDR3 consists of 13 residues. V lost 4 bases and J lost 4; bases outside the gene matches: 4. The CDR3 DNA follows: TGTGCCAGCAGCCCCGGGGACAGAGAGACCCAGTACTTC. Encoded protein: CASSPGDRETQYF. Drawing the rest from reference TRBV5-5 and TRBJ2-5, the complete variable domain is DAGVTQSPTHLIKTRGQQVTLRCSPISGHKSVSWYQQVLGQGPQFIFQYYEKEERGRGNFPDRFSARQFPNYSSELNVNALLLGDSALYLCASSPGDRETQYFGPGTRLLVL.

The chain links TRBV15 to TRBJ1-4; no firm D call. Germline V gene lookup returns CDR1 LNHNV and CDR2 YYDKDF (reference sequence). V lost 8 bases, J lost 0 bases, and 7 bases lay in between. The CDR3 totals 13 residues. The chain's CDR3 is CATHAATNEKLFF. For the CDR3, the DNA is TGTGCCACCCATGCTGCAACTAATGAAAAACTGTTTTTT.

This clone was observed a single time. This chain uses TRBV28 with TRBJ1-5, with a tentative D call TRBD1 (6 bases). The V gene lost 4 bases and the J gene lost 1 base, with 14 bases spanning the gap. This CDR3 is built from 16 residues. Germline CDR1 is MDHEN and CDR2 is SYDVKM. The CDR3 nucleotides are TGTGCCAGCAGTTATGGGGCCAGGGGAAGCAATCAGCCCCAGCATTTT. This translates into CASSYGARGSNQPQHF.

This clone was recorded once. The chain couples TRBV5-1 to TRBJ2-2, with unresolved D. Trimming took 8 bases from V and 4 from J, leaving 12 bases between them. The V gene's germline CDR1 is SGHRS and CDR2 YFSETQ. The CDR3 is 13 residues long. The CDR3 DNA reads TGCGCCAGTGCATCAGGTTCCACCGGGGAGCTGTTTTTT. Protein product: CASASGSTGELFF.

The chain combines TRBV7-9 with TRBJ2-7; 10 bases agree with TRBD1. Unmatched junction bases numbered 6, after V lost 1 base and J lost 6 bases. Per the germline V gene, CDR1 is SEHNR and CDR2 is FQNEAQ (reference sequence). This CDR3 contains 15 residues. The CDR3, as DNA: TGTGCCAGCAGCTTAGGGACAGGGGGGCCTGGCGAGCAGTACTTC. Translation gives CASSLGTGGPGEQYF. The entire variable domain, with the rest obtained from reference TRBV7-9 and TRBJ2-7, is as follows: DTGVSQNPRHKITKRGQNVTFRCDPISEHNRLYWYRQTLGQGPEFLTYFQNEAQLEKSRLLSDRFSAERPKGSFSTLEIQRTEQGDSAMYLCASSLGTGGPGEQYFGPGTRLTVT.

V gene TRBV12-5 combines with J gene TRBJ1-2; D is undetermined. CDR3 length: 13 residues. CDR1 is LGHNT and CDR2 is FRNRAP in the germline V gene. Trimming took 2 bases from V and 2 from J, leaving 6 bases between them. CDR3 residues: CASGLKGNYGYTF. The CDR3 DNA reads as TGTGCTAGTGGTTTGAAAGGGAACTATGGCTACACCTTC.

V gene TRBV30 combines with J gene TRBJ2-1; D gene unclear. The CDR3 is 12 amino acids. Germline CDR1 is GTSNPN and CDR2 is SVGIG (reference sequence). The ends were cut back, 5 bases at V and 7 bases at J, with 12 bases in the middle. The CDR3 bases are TGTGCCTGGGTGGGGAAAAGGAATGAGCAGTTCTTC. It specifies CAWVGKRNEQFF.

The V gene is TRBV5-1, the J gene TRBJ2-3, with unresolved D. Trimming took off 4 bases at V and 4 bases at J, with 7 bases between the two ends. The germline CDR1 and CDR2 sequences are SGHRS and YFSETQ. This CDR3 is built from 12 residues. CDR3 loop: CASSIDSDTQYF. The CDR3 nucleotides read TGCGCCAGCAGCATAGATTCAGATACGCAGTATTTT. Full variable domain (missing parts from reference TRBV5-1 and TRBJ2-3): KAGVTQTPRYLIKTRGQQVTLSCSPISGHRSVSWYQQTPGQGLQFLFEYFSETQRNKGNFPGRFSGRQFSNSRSEMNVSTLELGDSALYLCASSIDSDTQYFGPGTRLTVL.

The chain carries TRBV6-2 or TRBV6-3 and TRBJ1-4; D gene uncertain. V lost 5 bases and J 8 bases, leaving 18 bases between the germline ends. The CDR3 extends over 15 amino acids. The germline gives CDR1 MNHEY, CDR2 SVGEGT. The CDR3 loop reads CASSQLRRPEEKLFF. As DNA, the CDR3 is TGTGCCAGCAGTCAGCTCAGGCGGCCGGAAGAAAAACTGTTTTTT.

This rearrangement joins TRBV29-1 to TRBJ1-5; 11 bases are shared with TRBD1. The trim removed 6 bases at V and 2 bases at J, leaving 6 bases unmatched. Germline-derived CDR1 and CDR2 are SQVTM and ANQGSEA. The length of the CDR3 is 15 residues. This CDR3 is CSVTLGQGGNQPQHF. The CDR3, as DNA: TGCAGCGTCACACTGGGACAGGGGGGCAATCAGCCCCAGCATTTT.

The rearrangement uses TRBV5-1 and TRBJ2-5; D is ambiguous. The CDR3 is 14 residues long. Germline V gene lookup returns CDR1 SGHRS and CDR2 YFSETQ. Trimming left V 0 bases short and J 4 bases short, with 10 bases between. The CDR3 DNA is TGCGCCAGCAGCTTGGAAGGGTCCTCAGAGACCCAGTACTTC. Its translation is CASSLEGSSETQYF.

V usage is TRBV4-1 and J usage is TRBJ1-2; TRBD1 matches 9 bases. Germline CDR1 MGHRA, CDR2 YSYEKL. With 2 bases clipped from V and 4 bases from J, the junction kept 11 bases outside the gene matches. The CDR3 covers 17 residues. CDR3 nucleotides: TGCGCCAGCAGCCAAACCGGGACAGGGTTCCCTCTCTATGGCTACACCTTC. This codes for CASSQTGTGFPLYGYTF.

V gene TRBV4-3 combines with J gene TRBJ1-5; the match to TRBD1 covers 9 bases. The V and J ends lost 5 bases and 2 bases, in that order; junction bases with no gene match: 7. The CDR3 consists of 16 residues. CDR1 is LGHNA, CDR2 YSLEER, per germline. This chain's CDR3 is CASSVLWTGGNQPQHF. CDR3 DNA: TGCGCCAGCAGCGTCCTCTGGACAGGGGGCAATCAGCCCCAGCATTTT.

The chain is built from TRBV11-3 and TRBJ1-2; D call uncertain. The CDR3 has 13 residues. Deletions cut 1 base from V and 5 bases from J, with 8 bases between. Germline CDR1 is SGHNT and CDR2 is YENEEA. CDR3 nucleotide sequence: TGTGCCAGCAGCTTAGGAGACCGTTATGGCTACACCTTC. This sequence encodes CASSLGDRYGYTF.

The chain combines TRBV5-1 with TRBJ1-3; 7 bases match TRBD1. This CDR3 has 15 amino acids. V gave up 4 bases and J gave up 2 bases; unmatched junction bases: 6. Germline CDR1 is SGHRS and CDR2 is YFSETQ. CDR3 in amino acids: CASSDQTGAGNTIYF. DNA for the CDR3: TGCGCCAGCAGCGATCAAACAGGGGCTGGAAACACCATATATTTT.

This clone has a single count. CDR3 nucleotide sequence: TGTGCCAGCAGTGAGGAGGGGAGATACTTAGAGACCCAGTACTTC. It specifies CASSEEGRYLETQYF. The V call is TRBV28, the J call TRBJ2-5; D is perhaps TRBD2 (6 bases). This CDR3 is 15 amino acids long. Germline-derived CDR1 and CDR2 are MDHEN and SYDVKM. V shed 5 bases and J shed 4 bases, with 17 bases lying between them.

This chain connects TRBV5-1 to TRBJ1-2; D remains ambiguous. The CDR3 length is 14 residues. Germline V gives CDR1 SGHRS, CDR2 YFSETQ. V was pared by 4 bases and J by 4 bases, with 14 bases between. CDR3 protein: CASSVTQSFYGYTF. Written as DNA, the CDR3 is TGCGCCAGCAGCGTCACTCAAAGTTTCTATGGCTACACCTTC.

This chain connects TRBV19 to TRBJ1-1; perhaps TRBD1 as D (6 bases). The CDR3 spans 14 residues. Trimming removed 5 bases from V and 3 bases from J, with 13 bases in between. CDR1 is LNHDA and CDR2 is SQIVND in the germline V gene (reference sequence). In DNA form, the CDR3 reads TGTGCCAGTAGTTTCGGGACACCGGACACTGAAGCTTTCTTT. Translating it yields CASSFGTPDTEAFF.

This clone was seen more than once but under ten times. V is TRBV19 and J is TRBJ1-5; D unclear. This CDR3 is built from 14 residues. Germline V gene data show CDR1 as LNHDA and CDR2 as SQIVND (reference sequence). V was pared by 7 bases and J by 5 bases, with 15 bases between. The CDR3 DNA follows: TGTGCCAGTACTAAGGAACAGATCCATCAGCCCCAGCATTTT. Translating gives CASTKEQIHQPQHF. The whole variable domain, remainder taken from reference TRBV19 and TRBJ1-5, is DGGITQSPKYLFRKEGQNVTLSCEQNLNHDAMYWYRQDPGQGLRLIYYSQIVNDFQKGDIAEGYSVSREKKESFPLTVTSAQKNPTAFYLCASTKEQIHQPQHFGDGTRLSIL.

The chain recombines TRBV27 with TRBJ2-7; 9 bases agree with TRBD1. Germline trimming cut 6 bases from V and 2 bases from J; bases unmatched to any gene: 8. Germline assignment: CDR1 MNHEY and CDR2 SMNVEV (reference sequence). The length of the CDR3 is 15 residues. The CDR3 loop reads CASSIDRQGAYEQYF. The CDR3, as DNA: TGTGCCAGCAGCATAGATCGACAGGGGGCCTACGAGCAGTACTTC.

The rearrangement uses TRBV6-2 or TRBV6-3 and TRBJ1-1; the D is unclear. This CDR3 is 14 amino acids long. The V and J ends lost 3 bases and 4 bases respectively, with 12 bases between them. Germline lookup yields CDR1 MNHEY and CDR2 SVGEGT. DNA of the CDR3: TGTGCCAGCAGTTATGGGTTCGCGAGCACTGAAGCTTTCTTT. It specifies CASSYGFASTEAFF.

The chain employs TRBV14 and TRBJ1-2; D possibly corresponds to TRBD1 (6 bases). The length of the CDR3 is 13 residues. V shed 0 bases and J shed 14 bases, with 16 bases lying between them. From germline, CDR1 is SGHDN and CDR2 FVKESK. CDR3 sequence reads: CASSQDWTETLTF. The CDR3, as DNA: TGTGCCAGCAGCCAAGATTGGACAGAGACCTTGACCTTC.

V gene TRBV10-1 combines with J gene TRBJ2-1, with D possibly being TRBD1 (5 bases). The V end was cut by 3 bases, the J end by 7 bases, with 16 bases between. Germline CDR1 and CDR2: WNHNN and SYGVQD (reference sequence). The CDR3 has 15 residues. Here the CDR3 reads CASSDLVQGGNEQFF. The CDR3 nucleotides read TGCGCCAGCAGTGACCTGGTTCAGGGTGGTAATGAGCAGTTCTTC.

V is TRBV19 and J is TRBJ1-3; D perhaps matches TRBD1 (5 bases). The V and J ends lost 5 bases and 8 bases respectively, with 10 bases between them. The CDR3 covers 12 residues. Germline CDR1 reads LNHDA; CDR2 reads SQIVND (reference sequence). In nucleotides, the CDR3 is TGTGCCAGTAGTGCCAGGGAAGACACCATATATTTT. This gives the protein CASSAREDTIYF.

The chain recombines TRBV2 with TRBJ1-5; a weak D match, TRBD1 (6 bases). V gave up 10 bases and J gave up 4 bases, with 11 bases separating them. This CDR3 is 12 amino acids long. Per germline, CDR1 SNHLY and CDR2 FYNNEI. The CDR3 is CATAGTNQPQHF. The CDR3 DNA reads TGTGCCACCGCCGGGACAAATCAGCCCCAGCATTTT.

The gene calls are TRBV7-6 and TRBJ2-7; 12 bases map to TRBD1. Germline lookup yields CDR1 SGHVS and CDR2 FNYEAQ. Trimming at V came to 2 bases and at J to 2 bases, leaving 10 bases not matched to a gene. There are 18 residues in the CDR3. The CDR3 sequence is CASSLKGQGALGPYEQYF. The CDR3 coding sequence is TGTGCCAGCAGCTTAAAGGGACAGGGGGCCCTCGGCCCCTACGAGCAGTACTTC.

The chain has TRBV7-9 and TRBJ2-2, with 7 bases matching TRBD1. Trimming at V came to 4 bases and at J to 5 bases, leaving 4 bases not matched to a gene. CDR1 and CDR2 (germline): SEHNR, FQNEAQ (reference sequence). The CDR3 extends over 14 amino acids. CDR3 residues: CASSYTQGTGELFF. Here the CDR3 DNA reads TGTGCCAGCAGCTATACACAGGGGACCGGGGAGCTGTTTTTT.

This chain connects TRBV4-1 to TRBJ1-2, with no clear D. This CDR3 is built from 12 residues. In germline, CDR1 is MGHRA, CDR2 YSYEKL. Trimming left V 1 base short and J 0 bases short, with 0 bases between. DNA of the CDR3: TGCGCCAGCAGCCAAGCTAACTATGGCTACACCTTC. Amino acid sequence: CASSQANYGYTF.

This clone turned up a few times. The rearrangement uses TRBV7-9 and TRBJ2-1; 11 bases are shared with TRBD2. This CDR3 has 16 residues. Per the germline V gene, CDR1 is SEHNR and CDR2 is FQNEAQ (reference sequence). The trim removed 5 bases at V and 4 bases at J, leaving 7 bases unmatched. This CDR3 reads CASSKLLAGAYNEQFF. The CDR3 DNA reads as TGTGCCAGCAGCAAATTACTAGCGGGGGCTTACAATGAGCAGTTCTTC.

This chain links TRBV6-5 with TRBJ2-7; perhaps TRBD1 as D (6 bases). CDR1 is MNHEY and CDR2 is SVGAGI in the germline V gene. V was shortened by 0 bases and J by 2 bases, with 11 bases between the two germline ends. The CDR3 runs to 15 residues. The CDR3 DNA follows: TGTGCCAGCAGTTACTCGTTTACAGGGACCTACGAGCAGTACTTC. Amino acid sequence: CASSYSFTGTYEQYF.